This T cell receptor (beta chain) was sequenced during a study of T-cell memory formation after mild COVID-19. Study-wide points: CD4+ contracting clones were mainly CM and EM; CD8+ ones, EMRA.

5'RACE with constant-segment primers yielded barcoded, UMI-tagged TCR alpha and TCR beta cDNA libraries. One entry per CDR3 protein, called by TCRdb with MiXCR from the 5' RACE reads. The sample has roughly 550,000 distinct CDR3 sequences, about a fifth seen once. This clonotype was detected many times. The antigen is undetermined. Trimming took 3 bases from V and 1 from J, leaving 17 bases between them. This CDR3 region has 16 residues. CDR1 and CDR2 (germline): SGDLS, YYNGEE. The chain links TRBV9 to TRBJ2-7; D possibly corresponds to TRBD2 (5 bases). This sequence was found in an adult woman who had mild COVID-19 (a few samples of this study predate the infection). Cell type and time point are not known. Input material: PBMCs or a T cell subset sorted from them (not recorded which). CDR3 protein: CASSGDSTTGSYEQYF. In DNA, the CDR3 is TGTGCCAGCAGCGGGGATTCGACAACGGGGTCCTACGAGCAGTACTTC.